Below are 27 T cell receptor beta chains sequenced from a single sample in a study of T cells in Graves' hyperthyroidism and ophthalmopathy. Amplified TCR beta CDR3 regions came from RNA transcripts. RT-PCR in the first round (using the HTBI primer set) targeted the TCR CDR3. TCRdb used MiXCR to reprocess the multiplex PCR reads, holding one entry per CDR3 protein. The data contain some 570,000 distinct CDR3 sequences, about a sixth of them seen just once; the ten biggest clones take up under 20%. The material sequenced was blood. The receptor set was obtained from a woman under 30 with Graves' ophthalmopathy.

The rearrangement links TRBV19 to TRBJ2-5; D might be TRBD2 (6 bases). The germline gives CDR1 LNHDA, CDR2 SQIVND (reference sequence). The CDR3 extends over 16 amino acids. Trimming pared 3 bases from V and 2 bases from J, leaving 16 bases between. CDR3 sequence reads: CASSISNDGRQETQYF. The CDR3 coding sequence is TGTGCCAGTAGTATTTCAAACGACGGGAGACAAGAGACCCAGTACTTC.

The J gene is TRBJ2-7, the V gene TRBV20-1, with D maybe TRBD1 (5 bases). CDR1 is DFQATT and CDR2 is SNEGSKA in the germline V gene (reference sequence). This CDR3 is built from 14 residues. Trimming stripped 5 bases from V and 0 bases from J, with 14 bases between. CDR3 nucleotides: TGCAGTGCTGAAGACAGCACAAACTCCTACGAGCAGTACTTC. Its protein is CSAEDSTNSYEQYF.

This clonotype was seen many times. The gene calls are TRBV20-1 and TRBJ1-4, with TRBD1 as a possible D gene (5 bases). The CDR3 extends over 16 amino acids. The germline CDR1 and CDR2 sequences are DFQATT and SNEGSKA (reference sequence). Between the trimmed V and J ends, which lost 3 bases and 0 bases, there was a span of 14 bases. This CDR3 reads CSASGGDRATNEKLFF. The CDR3 coding sequence is TGCAGTGCTAGTGGGGGGGATAGGGCAACTAATGAAAAACTGTTTTTT.

This chain connects TRBV6-1 to TRBJ2-3; no firm D call. CDR1 and CDR2 from the germline V gene are MNHNS and SASEGT. The length of the CDR3 is 16 residues. V was pared by 2 bases and J by 2 bases, with 14 bases between. The CDR3 DNA reads as TGTGCCAGCAGTGAAATCAACTACCAAACCACAGATACGCAGTATTTT. Residues: CASSEINYQTTDTQYF.

The chain recombines TRBV7-9 with TRBJ1-5, with D perhaps TRBD1 (6 bases). V lost 4 bases, J lost 1 base, and 17 bases lay in between. Germline-derived CDR1 and CDR2 are SEHNR and FQNEAQ (reference sequence). The CDR3 is 17 amino acids. CDR3 sequence reads: CASSSTQGSVSNQPQHF. The DNA for the CDR3 is TGTGCCAGCAGCTCGACACAGGGCTCCGTAAGCAATCAGCCCCAGCATTTT.

This clonotype was recorded a few times. The rearrangement uses TRBV27 and TRBJ1-5; D not resolved. This CDR3 has 14 amino acids. V gave up 5 bases and J gave up 9 bases, with 17 bases separating them. CDR1 MNHEY and CDR2 SMNVEV come from the germline V gene (reference sequence). The CDR3 sequence: CASSPGEGWGPQHF. CDR3 bases: TGTGCCAGCAGTCCCGGGGAGGGATGGGGGCCCCAGCATTTT.

This clonotype showed up just a few times. The chain is built from TRBV9 and TRBJ2-3, with 8 bases identical to TRBD2. Germline CDR1 reads SGDLS; CDR2 reads YYNGEE. Losses at the gene ends were 3 bases for V and 2 bases for J; bases not matched to a gene: 8. The CDR3 runs to 16 residues. As DNA, the CDR3 is TGTGCCAGCAGCGCACACGGGGGGGCGTCCACAGATACGCAGTATTTT. It translates to CASSAHGGASTDTQYF. The variable domain in full, with the rest retrieved from reference TRBV9 and TRBJ2-3, is DSGVTQTPKHLITATGQRVTLRCSPRSGDLSVYWYQQSLDQGLQFLIQYYNGEERAKGNILERFSAQQFPDLHSELNLSSLELGDSALYFCASSAHGGASTDTQYFGPGTRLTVL.

This clonotype was found many times. This chain connects TRBV5-5 to TRBJ1-2, with D possibly being TRBD1 (5 bases). Germline CDR1 SGHKS, CDR2 YYEKEE (reference sequence). CDR3 size: 15 residues. Trimming took off 1 base at V and 6 bases at J, with 16 bases between the two ends. DNA for the CDR3: TGTGCCAGCAGCTTGTACCGGGGGTCTCGGGATGGCTACACCTTC. Amino acid sequence: CASSLYRGSRDGYTF.

There are many counts of this clonotype. The V call is TRBV20-1, the J call TRBJ2-3; D call uncertain. V was pared by 0 bases and J by 10 bases, with 8 bases between. Germline-derived CDR1 and CDR2 are DFQATT and SNEGSKA (reference sequence). The CDR3 contains 11 residues. The CDR3 loop is CSARDPGSQYF. In nucleotides, the CDR3 is TGCAGTGCTAGAGATCCCGGGTCGCAGTATTTT.

This clonotype was detected many times. The chain is built from TRBV28 and TRBJ2-1; 8 nucleotides align to TRBD1. The CDR3 runs 16 residues. CDR1 is MDHEN and CDR2 is SYDVKM in the germline V gene. The junction had 14 bases not matched to a gene; V was cut back by 6 bases and J by 7 bases. CDR3 nucleotide sequence: TGTGCCAGCAGCCCGACAGGGGCCGGCAGTGAGAATGAGCAGTTCTTC. Its protein is CASSPTGAGSENEQFF.

This clonotype was counted many times. The V call is TRBV6-2 or TRBV6-3, the J call TRBJ1-1; TRBD1 matches 9 bases. The CDR3 is 16 amino acids. Germline V gives CDR1 MNHEY, CDR2 SVGEGT. Germline trimming cut 2 bases from V and 1 base from J; bases unmatched to any gene: 5. CDR3 bases: TGTGCCAGCAGTTACCCCGACAGGGGGTGGAACACTGAAGCTTTCTTT. Translating gives CASSYPDRGWNTEAFF.

The chain combines TRBV13 with TRBJ2-4, with D possibly matching TRBD2 (6 bases). Trimming stripped 5 bases from V and 4 bases from J, with 12 bases between. Germline CDR1 and CDR2: PRHDT and FYEKMQ (reference sequence). This CDR3 has 14 amino acids. CDR3 DNA sequence: TGTGCCAGCAGCACGACTAGTTGGAAAAACATTCAGTACTTC. Amino acids: CASSTTSWKNIQYF.

As concerns this clonotype: One end of the junction does not line up with germline, which may come from a read error. The chain joins TRBV6-1 to TRBJ1-3; D is possibly TRBD1 (5 bases). Germline V gene sequence: CDR1 MNHNS, CDR2 SASEGT. This CDR3 region has 16 residues. DNA for the CDR3: TGTGCCAGCAGTGAAGCCGCGGGGGTCTCTGGAAGCACCATATATTTT. Translated: CASSEAAGVSGSTIYF.

Of note for this clonotype: A much larger clone sits a single nucleotide away, making a read error possible. The chain combines TRBV5-1 with TRBJ1-1, with TRBD1 identical over 9 bases. Germline V gene lookup returns CDR1 SGHRS and CDR2 YFSETQ. The CDR3 runs to 16 residues. With 5 bases clipped from V and 4 bases from J, the junction kept 12 bases outside the gene matches. As DNA, the CDR3 is TGCGCCAGCAGTCGAGGGACAGGGATGATGGGCACTGAAGCTTTCTTT. Residues: CASSRGTGMMGTEAFF.

This clonotype was observed a handful of times. This rearrangement joins TRBV27 to TRBJ2-7, with 7 bases that match TRBD1. The CDR3 consists of 13 residues. V lost 8 bases to trimming and J lost 2 bases; unmatched junction nucleotides: 6. The germline V gene has CDR1 MNHEY and CDR2 SMNVEV (reference sequence). The CDR3 DNA is TGTGCCAGCGGAAACAGGGGTCCCTACGAGCAGTACTTC. Translation: CASGNRGPYEQYF.

A few counts support this clonotype. The chain links TRBV29-1 to TRBJ2-5; possible D gene TRBD1, 6 bases. Germline-derived CDR1 and CDR2 are SQVTM and ANQGSEA. V was cut by 2 bases and J by 3 bases, with 7 bases left in between. The CDR3 totals 12 residues. For the CDR3, the DNA is TGCAGCGTTGAATACAGGGAAGAGACCCAGTACTTC. Translated, it gives CSVEYREETQYF.

At least ten counts were recorded for this clonotype. The genes are TRBV7-2 and TRBJ2-1; 7 bases are shared with TRBD2. Germline CDR1 and CDR2: SGHTA and FQGNSA. The CDR3 runs 15 residues. Trimming took 1 base from V and 9 from J; bases not matched to a gene: 9. The CDR3 coding sequence is TGTGCCAGCAGCTTAGGGGGAGGGCCCACGCGTGAGCAGTTCTTC. Residues: CASSLGGGPTREQFF. Full variable domain (rest looked up from reference TRBV7-2 and TRBJ2-1): GAGVSQSPSNKVTEKGKDVELRCDPISGHTALYWYRQSLGQGLEFLIYFQGNSAPDKSGLPSDRFSAERTGGSVSTLTIQRTQQEDSAVYLCASSLGGGPTREQFFGPGTRLTVL.

This clonotype was found many times. J is TRBJ2-3 and V is TRBV5-1; 10 positions match TRBD2. Germline CDR1 reads SGHRS; CDR2 reads YFSETQ. CDR3 size: 19 residues. J gave up 4 bases and V 2 bases, and 16 bases lay outside the gene matches. The CDR3 DNA reads as TGCGCCAGCAGCTTCCAAGTACGATCCAGCGGGGGGGCCGCAGATACGCAGTATTTT. This encodes CASSFQVRSSGGAADTQYF.

There are many counts of this clonotype. This chain links TRBV27 with TRBJ1-6, with 10 bases that match TRBD1. V trimming: 5 bases; J trimming: 7 bases; junction bases outside the gene matches: 5. The germline gives CDR1 MNHEY, CDR2 SMNVEV (reference sequence). The CDR3 consists of 15 residues. CDR3 sequence reads: CASSPWTGGNSPLHF. DNA of the CDR3: TGTGCCAGCAGTCCCTGGACAGGGGGGAATTCACCCCTCCACTTT.

This clonotype appeared a few times. The chain uses TRBV28 and TRBJ1-1; no clear D gene. V lost 3 bases and J 8 bases, leaving 10 bases between the germline ends. The CDR3 is 12 amino acids. CDR1 MDHEN and CDR2 SYDVKM come from the germline V gene. The DNA for the CDR3 is TGTGCCAGCAGTTTGATAGGCAGGGAAGCTTTCTTT. Amino acid sequence: CASSLIGREAFF.

This clonotype came up many times. The chain combines TRBV13 with TRBJ2-3, with D perhaps TRBD2 (5 bases). The V gene's germline CDR1 is PRHDT and CDR2 FYEKMQ (reference sequence). There are 16 residues in the CDR3. Deletions cut 1 base from V and 1 base from J, with 12 bases between. The CDR3 spells CASSLVGVSGTDTQYF. CDR3 nucleotide sequence: TGTGCCAGCAGCTTAGTCGGGGTCAGTGGCACAGATACGCAGTATTTT.

Ten or more counts support this clonotype. The gene calls are TRBV20-1 and TRBJ1-4; D is undetermined. The germline V gene has CDR1 DFQATT and CDR2 SNEGSKA (reference sequence). The V end lost 0 bases, the J end lost 0 bases, and 5 bases lay between the germline ends. The CDR3 runs 14 residues. The CDR3 nucleotides are TGCAGTGCTAGAGATATGGCAACTAATGAAAAACTGTTTTTT. Translation gives CSARDMATNEKLFF.

The chain employs TRBV28 and TRBJ1-5, with unresolved D. The germline gives CDR1 MDHEN, CDR2 SYDVKM. This CDR3 is built from 16 residues. V dropped 3 bases and J dropped 1 base, with 13 bases sitting between them. The chain's CDR3 is CASSFTWDGSNQPQHF. CDR3 bases: TGTGCCAGCAGTTTTACCTGGGATGGGAGCAATCAGCCCCAGCATTTT.

This clonotype was observed a few times. The genes are TRBV9 and TRBJ2-6, with D unclear. Looked up from germline, CDR1 is SGDLS and CDR2 is YYNGEE. V shed 0 bases and J shed 4 bases, with 5 bases lying between them. This CDR3 contains 14 residues. CDR3 amino acids: CASSVVSGANVLTF. CDR3 bases: TGTGCCAGCAGCGTAGTATCAGGGGCCAACGTCCTGACTTTC.

In its sample, this clonotype was seen many times. The DNA of the CDR3 is TGTGCCAGCAGTCCATTAGCGGGAGGGCCCCCCTACGAGCAGTACTTC. Translation gives CASSPLAGGPPYEQYF. V usage is TRBV28 and J usage is TRBJ2-7; 11 bases are a match to TRBD2. Germline values: CDR1 MDHEN, CDR2 SYDVKM. V was pared by 5 bases and J by 2 bases, with 8 bases of the junction left unmatched. CDR3 length: 16 amino acids.

This sequence joins TRBV4-1 and TRBJ1-1; D is uncertain. Germline lookup yields CDR1 MGHRA and CDR2 YSYEKL. V was pared by 4 bases and J by 3 bases, with 12 bases between. CDR3 length: 14 residues. DNA of the CDR3: TGCGCCAGCAGCCTCTGGGGTAGGGACACTGAAGCTTTCTTT. Amino acids: CASSLWGRDTEAFF.

At least ten counts were recorded for this clonotype. The chain employs TRBV20-1 and TRBJ1-4, with 7 bases aligning to TRBD1. Germline CDR1 and CDR2: DFQATT and SNEGSKA (reference sequence). Unmatched junction bases numbered 11, after V lost 0 bases and J lost 4 bases. The CDR3 is 17 residues long. Here the CDR3 reads CSARDPSGTALNEKLFF. The CDR3 DNA sequence: TGCAGTGCTAGAGATCCATCAGGGACAGCCCTTAATGAAAAACTGTTTTTT.